This TCR beta chain is drawn from a study of graft-versus-host responses after intestinal transplantation. CDR3 length equals 12 residues. Per the germline V gene, CDR1 is SGHRS and CDR2 is YFSETQ. With 0 bases removed from V and 6 bases from J, the gap between germline ends came to 7 bases. A word on this clone: The antigen remains unidentified. The sample carries other DNA sequences with the same CDR3.

Sequencing was performed with immunoSEQ multiplex PCR; in TCRdb, only in-frame clones are kept and a portion is missing. The sample has approximately 33,000 clones; approximately 80% are singletons. The rearrangement joins TRBV5-1 to TRBJ2-7; the D is unclear. The clonotype comes from a human donor who received an intestinal transplant. Sequencing used unstimulated CD8+ T cells sorted from spleen or lymph node cells, obtained before intestinal transplant. In nucleotides, the CDR3 is TGCGCCAGCAGCTTGGGACGAGGCGAGCAGTACTTC. Translating gives CASSLGRGEQYF.